These 9 T cell receptor beta chains were sequenced from one sample in a study of CD8 T cells in ankylosing spondylitis. TCRdb reprocessed the 5' RACE reads via MiXCR and lists one record per CDR3 protein. The sample yields fewer than 200,000 distinct CDR3 sequences, 15% to 20% seen once. Sequenced: blood, either unsorted or a sorted T cell fraction (not recorded which). Receptors were obtained from a male donor between 5 and 35 years old with ankylosing spondylitis or in good health (not recorded which).

This clonotype turned up a few times. A much larger clone is a single base away; this may be a read error. The chain combines TRBV5-6 with TRBJ1-2; D is unresolved. The CDR3 is made up of 12 amino acids. The V gene's germline CDR1 is SGHDT and CDR2 YYEEEE. CDR3: CASSLYEDGYPF. DNA of the CDR3: TGTGCCAGCAGCTTATACGAGGATGGCTACCCCTTC.

This clonotype was recorded at least ten times. The chain couples TRBV5-4 to TRBJ1-1; D is unresolved. The V end lost 2 bases, the J end lost 1 base, and 6 bases lay between the germline ends. Germline CDR1 is SGHNT and CDR2 is YYREEE (reference sequence). The CDR3 is 13 amino acids. CDR3 DNA: TGTGCCAGCAGCTTACCAGAGAACACTGAAGCTTTCTTT. Encoded protein: CASSLPENTEAFF.

Only a few counts were recorded for this clonotype. This rearrangement joins TRBV11-2 to TRBJ2-2, with 7 positions matching TRBD2. The germline CDR1 and CDR2 sequences are SGHAT and FQNNGV. Losses at the gene ends were 2 bases for V and 3 bases for J; bases not matched to a gene: 3. The CDR3 covers 15 residues. CDR3 DNA: TGTGCCAGCAGCTTACCTAGCGGCTACACCGGGGAGCTGTTTTTT. Its protein is CASSLPSGYTGELFF.

This clonotype was found many times. The rearrangement uses TRBV12-3 or TRBV12-4 and TRBJ1-5; D remains unclear. The V and J ends lost 5 bases and 1 base respectively, with 12 bases between them. This CDR3 is built from 15 residues. CDR3 sequence (DNA): TGTGCCAGCAGTGGGTTGGGGTGGAGCAATCAGCCCCAGCATTTT. As protein: CASSGLGWSNQPQHF.

This clonotype was observed a handful of times. This sequence joins TRBV29-1 and TRBJ2-1; 9 bases align to TRBD2. Looked up from germline, CDR1 is SQVTM and CDR2 is ANQGSEA. The CDR3 consists of 12 residues. V shed 7 bases and J 4 bases; nucleotides not matched to a gene: 2. DNA of the CDR3: TGCAGCGGGCGGGAGGGGTACAATGAGCAGTTCTTC. Its protein is CSGREGYNEQFF.

The chain has TRBV20-1 and TRBJ2-1, with D perhaps matching TRBD1 (6 bases). V gave up 6 bases and J gave up 5 bases, with 14 bases separating them. The CDR3 consists of 13 residues. Germline V gives CDR1 DFQATT, CDR2 SNEGSKA (reference sequence). The DNA for the CDR3 is TGCAGTGCCCGGGACACTGTGGACAATGAGCAGTTCTTC. It translates to CSARDTVDNEQFF.

The rearrangement uses TRBV7-8 and TRBJ2-3, with TRBD2 matching 7 bases. Germline V gene lookup returns CDR1 SGHVS and CDR2 FQNEAQ. This CDR3 is 14 amino acids long. V lost 5 bases to trimming and J lost 3 bases; unmatched junction nucleotides: 5. The DNA for the CDR3 is TGTGCCAGCAGCCGAGGACTAGGAACAGATACGCAGTATTTT. Protein: CASSRGLGTDTQYF.

This clonotype was recorded at least ten times. This sequence joins TRBV27 and TRBJ2-6; D uncertain. The germline V gene encodes CDR1 MNHEY and CDR2 SMNVEV (reference sequence). The CDR3 sequence is 17 residues long. Trimming took off 5 bases at V and 0 bases at J, with 14 bases between the two ends. The DNA of the CDR3 is TGTGCCAGCAGTCCGAAAGACGGTCGCTCTGGGGCCAACGTCCTGACTTTC. Protein sequence: CASSPKDGRSGANVLTF.

In this sample, this clonotype turned up many times. The chain carries TRBV18 and TRBJ2-7, with TRBD1 matching 8 bases. The CDR3 totals 15 residues. The germline CDR1 and CDR2 sequences are KGHSH and LQKENI. V shed 8 bases, J shed 0 bases, and the junction held 9 bases outside the gene matches. This CDR3 reads CASSPRQGSSYEQYF. As DNA, the CDR3 is TGTGCCAGCAGTCCCCGACAGGGGAGCTCCTACGAGCAGTACTTC.